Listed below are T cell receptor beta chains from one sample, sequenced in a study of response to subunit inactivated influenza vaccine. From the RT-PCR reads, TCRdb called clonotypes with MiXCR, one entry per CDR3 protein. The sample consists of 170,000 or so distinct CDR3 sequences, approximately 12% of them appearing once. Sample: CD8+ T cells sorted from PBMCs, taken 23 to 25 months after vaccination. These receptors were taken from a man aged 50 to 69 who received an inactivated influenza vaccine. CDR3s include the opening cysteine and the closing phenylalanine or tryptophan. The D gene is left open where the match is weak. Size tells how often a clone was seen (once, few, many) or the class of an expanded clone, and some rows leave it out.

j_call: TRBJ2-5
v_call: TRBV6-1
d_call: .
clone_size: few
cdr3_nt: TGTGCCAGCAGTGAAATTCGGTCCTTGAAGACCCAGTACTTC
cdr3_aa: CASSEIRSLKTQYF

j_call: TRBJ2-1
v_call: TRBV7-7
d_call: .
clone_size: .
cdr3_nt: TGTGCCAGCAGCTTATCGTTAGGTAATGAGCAGTTCTTC
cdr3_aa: CASSLSLGNEQFF

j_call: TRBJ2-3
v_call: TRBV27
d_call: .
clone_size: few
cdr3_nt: TGTGCCAGCAGTTACGGACTTCCGACAGATACGCAGTATTTT
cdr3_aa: CASSYGLPTDTQYF

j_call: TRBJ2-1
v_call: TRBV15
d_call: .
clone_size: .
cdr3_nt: TGTGCCACCAGCAGAGATAATTACTACAATGAGCAGTTCTTC
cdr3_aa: CATSRDNYYNEQFF

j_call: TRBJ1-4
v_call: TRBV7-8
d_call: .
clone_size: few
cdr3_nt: TGTGCCAGCAGCTTAGTGCTGGGGGCAGGTGAAAAACTGTTTTTT
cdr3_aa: CASSLVLGAGEKLFF

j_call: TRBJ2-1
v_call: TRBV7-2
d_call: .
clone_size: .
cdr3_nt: TGTGCCAGCAGCCCCCTTGGGGGGGGCAAGAATGAGCAGTTCTTC
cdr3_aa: CASSPLGGGKNEQFF

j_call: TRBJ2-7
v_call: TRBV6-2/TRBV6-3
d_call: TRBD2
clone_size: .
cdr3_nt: TGTGCCAGCAGTTATGCCAGCGGGAGCTCCTACGAGCAGTACTTC
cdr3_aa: CASSYASGSSYEQYF

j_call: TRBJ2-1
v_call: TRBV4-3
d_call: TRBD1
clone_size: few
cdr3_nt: TGCGCCAGCAGCCAAGGAGGGGGCCGGTCTTACAATGAGCAGTTCTTC
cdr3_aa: CASSQGGGRSYNEQFF

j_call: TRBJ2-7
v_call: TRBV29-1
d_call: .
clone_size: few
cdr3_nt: TGCAGCGTTGAAGCTGGGTCTGAATACGAGCAGTACTTC
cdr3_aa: CSVEAGSEYEQYF

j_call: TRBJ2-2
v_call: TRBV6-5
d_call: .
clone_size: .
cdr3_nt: TGTGCCAGCAGTTTTTCTCCAGGGACCCAGGAGCTGTTTTTT
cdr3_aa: CASSFSPGTQELFF

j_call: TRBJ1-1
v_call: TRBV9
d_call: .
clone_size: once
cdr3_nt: TGTGCCAGCAGCGTGGGGAGTTACGCTGAAGCTTTCTTT
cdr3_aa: CASSVGSYAEAFF